These 32 T cell receptor beta chains originate from one sample sequenced in a study of OX40 agonist ivuxolimab in advanced cancers. Measured with immunoSEQ multiplex PCR; TCRdb has only the in-frame clones, and not every one. The data show some 83,000 clones, with approximately 89% seen just once and just over 0.75% held by the top ten. Sequenced material: CD4+ or CD8+ T cells sorted from blood, taken in a trial of the OX40 agonist ivuxolimab. The receptors here all came from an adult with an advanced solid tumor such as melanoma, head and neck, liver or kidney cancer.

The rearrangement joins TRBV14 to TRBJ1-2; D is perhaps TRBD1 (6 bases). V lost 4 bases to trimming and J lost 4 bases, with 16 bases between them. The CDR3 runs to 15 residues. Germline V CDR1 and CDR2: SGHDN, FVKESK. Here the CDR3 DNA reads TGTGCCAGCAGCCGCCCCGGACAGCCTGTCTATGGCTACACCTTC. Residues: CASSRPGQPVYGYTF.

The chain uses TRBV19 and TRBJ2-7; the D is unclear. This CDR3 region has 13 residues. Germline lookup yields CDR1 LNHDA and CDR2 SQIVND (reference sequence). V lost 2 bases to trimming and J lost 3 bases, with 8 bases between them. CDR3 in amino acids: CASSISNLYEQYF. The CDR3 DNA reads as TGTGCCAGTAGTATATCGAATCTCTACGAGCAGTACTTC.

The V and J genes are TRBV28 and TRBJ1-2; possible D gene TRBD1, 5 bases. Germline CDR1 MDHEN, CDR2 SYDVKM. Trimming took off 2 bases at V and 4 bases at J, with 14 bases between the two ends. The CDR3 has 15 amino acids. CDR3 bases: TGTGCCAGCAGTTTAACGGGGGGTACAATCTATGGCTACACCTTC. It encodes CASSLTGGTIYGYTF.

This rearrangement joins TRBV6-5 to TRBJ2-3; 9 bases map to TRBD1. CDR1 and CDR2 from the germline V gene are MNHEY and SVGAGI. V dropped 4 bases and J dropped 4; count of bases not matched to a gene: 6. The CDR3 runs to 15 residues. The CDR3, as DNA: TGTGCCAGCAGTTCGGCGGACAGGGGCCCAGATACGCAGTATTTT. This encodes CASSSADRGPDTQYF.

CDR3 coding DNA: TGTGCCAGCAGCCAATTGTCTACAGGGAGCCTCTATGGCTACACCTTC. This encodes CASSQLSTGSLYGYTF. The chain is built from TRBV5-4 and TRBJ1-2, with D possibly TRBD1 on 6 matching bases. CDR1 SGHNT and CDR2 YYREEE come from the germline V gene (reference sequence). V lost 4 bases and J lost 4, with 20 bases in between. The length of the CDR3 is 16 residues.

This chain's CDR3 is CASSFLQGHQPQHF. CDR3 bases: TGTGCCAGCAGTTTCCTTCAGGGGCATCAGCCCCAGCATTTT. The chain joins TRBV28 to TRBJ1-5; D possibly corresponds to TRBD1 (6 bases). Germline V CDR1 and CDR2: MDHEN, SYDVKM. This CDR3 has 14 amino acids. With 3 bases removed from V and 5 bases from J, the gap between germline ends came to 11 bases.

The V and J genes are TRBV18 and TRBJ2-1; 11 nucleotides match TRBD2. With 2 bases clipped from V and 5 bases from J, the junction kept 8 bases outside the gene matches. Germline CDR1 KGHSH, CDR2 LQKENI. The CDR3 consists of 17 residues. The CDR3 sequence is CASSPGPLTSGNNEQFF. DNA of the CDR3: TGTGCCAGCTCACCAGGACCCCTGACTAGCGGGAACAATGAGCAGTTCTTC. The full variable domain, in which reference TRBV18 and TRBJ2-1 provide the parts outside the CDR3, is NAGVMQNPRHLVRRRGQEARLRCSPMKGHSHVYWYRQLPEEGLKFMVYLQKENIIDESGMPKERFSAEFPKEGPSILRIQQVVRGDSAAYFCASSPGPLTSGNNEQFFGPGTRLTVL.

The rearrangement uses TRBV30 and TRBJ1-4; tentatively, D is TRBD1 (5 bases). V was trimmed by 7 bases and J by 4 bases, leaving 16 bases between them. The CDR3 runs to 14 residues. Germline loops: CDR1 GTSNPN, CDR2 SVGIG (reference sequence). In DNA, the CDR3 is TGTGCCTCCCAAAGGGGAAGCCTTAATGAAAAACTGTTTTTT. Translated: CASQRGSLNEKLFF.

This chain uses TRBV11-3 with TRBJ2-2, with D possibly being TRBD1 (6 bases). V lost 1 base, J lost 4 bases, and 7 bases lay in between. CDR3 length: 14 residues. Looked up from germline, CDR1 is SGHNT and CDR2 is YENEEA. DNA for the CDR3: TGTGCCAGCAGCTTAGGGACAGTCACCGGGGAGCTGTTTTTT. Translating it yields CASSLGTVTGELFF.

For the CDR3, the DNA is TGTGCCAGCTCAACAGCGAACACCGGGGAGCTGTTTTTT. Amino acid sequence: CASSTANTGELFF. The chain recombines TRBV18 with TRBJ2-2; no firm D call. CDR3 size: 13 residues. V shed 5 bases and J shed 0 bases, with 4 bases lying between them. CDR1 and CDR2 (germline): KGHSH, LQKENI. The variable domain in full, completed from reference TRBV18 and TRBJ2-2, reads NAGVMQNPRHLVRRRGQEARLRCSPMKGHSHVYWYRQLPEEGLKFMVYLQKENIIDESGMPKERFSAEFPKEGPSILRIQQVVRGDSAAYFCASSTANTGELFFGEGSRLTVL.

V is TRBV6-5 and J is TRBJ2-3, with 8 nucleotides matching TRBD1. Per germline, CDR1 MNHEY and CDR2 SVGAGI. V shed 6 bases and J 0 bases; nucleotides not matched to a gene: 5. The CDR3 spans 15 residues. DNA for the CDR3: TGTGCCAGCAGCCGCGGACAGGGTAGCACAGATACGCAGTATTTT. It translates to CASSRGQGSTDTQYF.

DNA of the CDR3: TGTGCCAGCAGGTTAGGTGTGGCGGGGGAGCAGTACTTC. Its protein is CASRLGVAGEQYF. The rearrangement joins TRBV27 to TRBJ2-7; tentatively, D is TRBD2 (6 bases). Trimming shortened V by 6 bases and J by 7 bases, and 16 bases separated the two germline ends. CDR3 size: 13 residues. Germline V gene sequence: CDR1 MNHEY, CDR2 SMNVEV (reference sequence).

The chain employs TRBV11-3 and TRBJ2-2, with TRBD1 identical over 7 bases. The CDR3 has 17 amino acids. Germline V gene data show CDR1 as SGHNT and CDR2 as YENEEA. With V trimmed by 3 bases and J by 0 bases, 7 bases remained unmatched. CDR3 DNA: TGTGCCAGCAGCTTTGGCAGGGGGTACGCGAACACCGGGGAGCTGTTTTTT. It is translated as CASSFGRGYANTGELFF.

The table lists this clone with a count of one. A much larger clonotype is one base distant, so this may be a read error. This chain joins TRBV5-5 and TRBJ2-3; unclear D gene. Trimming removed 2 bases from V and 2 bases from J, with 3 bases in between. The germline V gene encodes CDR1 SGHKS and CDR2 YYEKEE (reference sequence). The CDR3 runs 12 residues. The chain's CDR3 is CASSLITDTQYF. The CDR3 nucleotides read TGTGCCAGCAGCTTAATCACAGATACGCAGTATTTT.

This clone was observed a few times. This rearrangement joins TRBV30 to TRBJ1-2, with a tentative D call TRBD1 (5 bases). The germline gives CDR1 GTSNPN, CDR2 SVGIG (reference sequence). The CDR3 sequence is 14 residues long. With 5 bases removed from V and 8 bases from J, the gap between germline ends came to 21 bases. In nucleotides, the CDR3 is TGTGCCTGGCTCCCAATGTGGGGGACGGGAGGCTACACCTTC. It codes for CAWLPMWGTGGYTF. The entire variable domain, with the rest obtained from reference TRBV30 and TRBJ1-2, is as follows: SQTIHQWPATLVQPVGSPLSLECTVEGTSNPNLYWYRQAAGRGLQLLFYSVGIGQISSEVPQNLSASRPQDRQFILSSKKLLLSDSGFYLCAWLPMWGTGGYTFGSGTRLTVV.

The CDR3 region has the DNA TGTGCCAGCAGCCCCGGGACACACACAGATACGCAGTATTTT. Protein: CASSPGTHTDTQYF. The chain employs TRBV7-8 and TRBJ2-3, with TRBD1 as a possible D gene (6 bases). The germline gives CDR1 SGHVS, CDR2 FQNEAQ. The CDR3 is 14 amino acids. V lost 5 bases, J lost 2 bases, and 11 bases lay in between. Filled out from reference TRBV7-8 and TRBJ2-3, the complete variable domain reads GAGVSQSPRYKVAKRGQDVALRCDPISGHVSLFWYQQALGQGPEFLTYFQNEAQLDKSGLPSDRFFAERPEGSVSTLKIQRTQQEDSAVYLCASSPGTHTDTQYFGPGTRLTVL.

For this clone: Other nucleotide sequences in the sample specify the same CDR3. The V gene is TRBV15, the J gene TRBJ2-7; TRBD1 might be the D (6 bases). Germline loops: CDR1 LNHNV, CDR2 YYDKDF (reference sequence). This CDR3 contains 13 residues. Trimming cost V 1 base and J 3 bases, with 7 bases left between them. The CDR3 spells CATSRGQVYEQYF. As DNA, the CDR3 is TGTGCCACCAGCAGAGGACAGGTCTACGAGCAGTACTTC.

V and J are TRBV11-2 and TRBJ2-7, with TRBD1 identical over 7 bases. Trimming at V came to 1 base and at J to 1 base, leaving 4 bases not matched to a gene. The CDR3 loop spans 15 amino acids. Germline V gene data show CDR1 as SGHAT and CDR2 as FQNNGV. In DNA form, the CDR3 reads TGTGCCAGCAGCTTAGGGACAGGTATTTCCTACGAGCAGTACTTC. Amino acid sequence: CASSLGTGISYEQYF.

A note on this clone: A junction boundary mismatches the germline segment, possibly from a read error. The genes are TRBV5-8 and TRBJ2-3; weak D call: TRBD1 (6 bases). This CDR3 comprises 14 residues. CDR1 SGHTS and CDR2 YDEGEE come from the germline V gene. CDR3 in DNA: TGTGCCAGCAACTTGGGGGCGGTCGGTGAGACGCAGTATTTT. It codes for CASNLGAVGETQYF.

The chain recombines TRBV7-2 with TRBJ2-7, with 8 positions matching TRBD2. Germline V gene data show CDR1 as SGHTA and CDR2 as FQGNSA. This CDR3 is built from 12 residues. J gave up 6 bases and V 9 bases, and 7 bases lay outside the gene matches. The CDR3 protein is CASTGGGGEQYF. In DNA, the CDR3 is TGTGCCAGTACCGGGGGGGGAGGCGAGCAGTACTTC.

This clone came up a few times. The J gene is TRBJ2-3, the V gene TRBV4-3; D unresolved. V was clipped by 1 base and J by 1 base, with 9 bases between them. The CDR3 sequence is 15 residues long. Germline CDR1 and CDR2: LGHNA and YSLEER. CDR3 DNA: TGCGCCAGCAGCCAAGGGGGTACCCGCACAGATACGCAGTATTTT. It yields the protein CASSQGGTRTDTQYF.

In its sample, this clone was seen once. This chain connects TRBV28 to TRBJ1-5, with a tentative D call TRBD1 (6 bases). The CDR3 spans 17 residues. Germline CDR1 MDHEN, CDR2 SYDVKM. V shed 7 bases and J shed 7 bases, with 26 bases lying between them. CDR3 DNA sequence: TGTGCCAGCATCCAGACGTCGTTGGGGGGCGAAAGCCAGCCCCAGCATTTT. This gives the protein CASIQTSLGGESQPQHF.

The rearrangement joins TRBV18 to TRBJ2-5, with a tentative D call TRBD2 (6 bases). Looked up from germline, CDR1 is KGHSH and CDR2 is LQKENI. Trimming pared 5 bases from V and 4 bases from J, leaving 11 bases between. This CDR3 is 13 amino acids long. The CDR3 DNA is TGTGCCAGCTCATTGAGGGGAGGAGAGACCCAGTACTTC. Its translation is CASSLRGGETQYF. The full variable domain, in which reference TRBV18 and TRBJ2-5 provide the parts outside the CDR3, is NAGVMQNPRHLVRRRGQEARLRCSPMKGHSHVYWYRQLPEEGLKFMVYLQKENIIDESGMPKERFSAEFPKEGPSILRIQQVVRGDSAAYFCASSLRGGETQYFGPGTRLLVL.

This chain uses TRBV6-5 with TRBJ2-2, with D tentatively TRBD1 (5 bases). The CDR3 runs to 14 residues. Germline CDR1 MNHEY, CDR2 SVGAGI. Trimming took 2 bases from V and 5 from J, leaving 9 bases between them. The chain's CDR3 is CASSYVAGTGELFF. As DNA, the CDR3 is TGTGCCAGCAGTTACGTTGCAGGGACCGGGGAGCTGTTTTTT.

The V gene is TRBV11-2, the J gene TRBJ2-6; 7 bases are shared with TRBD1. With V trimmed by 5 bases and J by 3 bases, 7 bases remained unmatched. The CDR3 contains 16 residues. CDR1 SGHAT and CDR2 FQNNGV come from the germline V gene. The CDR3 DNA sequence: TGTGCCAGCAGCCCTGGGACAGCCCGTGGGGCCAACGTCCTGACTTTC. It encodes CASSPGTARGANVLTF.

This chain joins TRBV2 and TRBJ2-5; D is undetermined. The CDR3 totals 13 residues. Germline CDR1 reads SNHLY; CDR2 reads FYNNEI. Trimming removed 5 bases from V and 3 bases from J, with 10 bases in between. CDR3 nucleotides: TGTGCCAGCAGTCCAGACACCGAAGAGACCCAGTACTTC. This sequence encodes CASSPDTEETQYF.

This chain connects TRBV5-8 to TRBJ2-1, with D tentatively TRBD1 or TRBD2 (7 bases each). From germline, CDR1 is SGHTS and CDR2 YDEGEE. V was pared by 2 bases and J by 6 bases, with 15 bases between. This CDR3 is built from 15 residues. CDR3 sequence reads: CASSLGRGLFNEQFF. CDR3 nucleotide sequence: TGTGCCAGCAGCTTAGGGAGGGGGCTATTCAATGAGCAGTTCTTC. Based on the CDR3 plus reference TRBV5-8 and TRBJ2-1, the full variable domain is EAGVTQSPTHLIKTRGQQATLRCSPISGHTSVYWYQQALGLGLQFLLWYDEGEERNRGNFPPRFSGRQFPNYSSELNVNALELEDSALYLCASSLGRGLFNEQFFGPGTRLTVL.

The rearrangement joins TRBV9 to TRBJ2-5, with D possibly TRBD1 on 6 matching bases. The germline V gene has CDR1 SGDLS and CDR2 YYNGEE. The V end was cut by 5 bases, the J end by 3 bases, with 17 bases between. The CDR3 is 15 amino acids. The CDR3 DNA sequence: TGTGCCAGCAGTGCCAGGGGACCCCTGGAAGAGACCCAGTACTTC. Its translation is CASSARGPLEETQYF.

The rearrangement links TRBV6-1 to TRBJ1-1; D gene unclear. Germline assignment: CDR1 MNHNS and CDR2 SASEGT. The ends were cut back, 6 bases at V and 0 bases at J, with 11 bases in the middle. This CDR3 comprises 14 residues. CDR3 sequence: CASSTRYLNTEAFF. Here the CDR3 DNA reads TGTGCCAGCAGCACCAGGTACCTGAACACTGAAGCTTTCTTT.

The genes are TRBV27 and TRBJ1-5; D call uncertain. This CDR3 contains 15 residues. From germline, CDR1 is MNHEY and CDR2 SMNVEV (reference sequence). Trimming removed 6 bases from V and 2 bases from J, with 14 bases in between. CDR3: CASRMGSRGNQPQHF. The CDR3 DNA follows: TGTGCCAGCAGAATGGGGTCTAGGGGCAATCAGCCCCAGCATTTT.

V gene TRBV4-3 combines with J gene TRBJ2-2; 11 bases are a match to TRBD2. The CDR3 spans 17 residues. From germline, CDR1 is LGHNA and CDR2 YSLEER. V was pared by 5 bases and J by 0 bases, with 5 bases of the junction left unmatched. The CDR3 bases are TGCGCCAGCAGCACCCTAGCGGGGGGCGCGAACACCGGGGAGCTGTTTTTT. Its translation is CASSTLAGGANTGELFF.

The chain recombines TRBV5-1 with TRBJ2-7; D remains unclear. The CDR3 runs 15 residues. V lost 2 bases, J lost 0 bases, and 12 bases lay in between. Germline V lookup: CDR1 SGHRS, CDR2 YFSETQ. CDR3 nucleotides: TGCGCCAGCAGCTTAGACGGGCTTGTCTCCTACGAGCAGTACTTC. Its protein is CASSLDGLVSYEQYF.